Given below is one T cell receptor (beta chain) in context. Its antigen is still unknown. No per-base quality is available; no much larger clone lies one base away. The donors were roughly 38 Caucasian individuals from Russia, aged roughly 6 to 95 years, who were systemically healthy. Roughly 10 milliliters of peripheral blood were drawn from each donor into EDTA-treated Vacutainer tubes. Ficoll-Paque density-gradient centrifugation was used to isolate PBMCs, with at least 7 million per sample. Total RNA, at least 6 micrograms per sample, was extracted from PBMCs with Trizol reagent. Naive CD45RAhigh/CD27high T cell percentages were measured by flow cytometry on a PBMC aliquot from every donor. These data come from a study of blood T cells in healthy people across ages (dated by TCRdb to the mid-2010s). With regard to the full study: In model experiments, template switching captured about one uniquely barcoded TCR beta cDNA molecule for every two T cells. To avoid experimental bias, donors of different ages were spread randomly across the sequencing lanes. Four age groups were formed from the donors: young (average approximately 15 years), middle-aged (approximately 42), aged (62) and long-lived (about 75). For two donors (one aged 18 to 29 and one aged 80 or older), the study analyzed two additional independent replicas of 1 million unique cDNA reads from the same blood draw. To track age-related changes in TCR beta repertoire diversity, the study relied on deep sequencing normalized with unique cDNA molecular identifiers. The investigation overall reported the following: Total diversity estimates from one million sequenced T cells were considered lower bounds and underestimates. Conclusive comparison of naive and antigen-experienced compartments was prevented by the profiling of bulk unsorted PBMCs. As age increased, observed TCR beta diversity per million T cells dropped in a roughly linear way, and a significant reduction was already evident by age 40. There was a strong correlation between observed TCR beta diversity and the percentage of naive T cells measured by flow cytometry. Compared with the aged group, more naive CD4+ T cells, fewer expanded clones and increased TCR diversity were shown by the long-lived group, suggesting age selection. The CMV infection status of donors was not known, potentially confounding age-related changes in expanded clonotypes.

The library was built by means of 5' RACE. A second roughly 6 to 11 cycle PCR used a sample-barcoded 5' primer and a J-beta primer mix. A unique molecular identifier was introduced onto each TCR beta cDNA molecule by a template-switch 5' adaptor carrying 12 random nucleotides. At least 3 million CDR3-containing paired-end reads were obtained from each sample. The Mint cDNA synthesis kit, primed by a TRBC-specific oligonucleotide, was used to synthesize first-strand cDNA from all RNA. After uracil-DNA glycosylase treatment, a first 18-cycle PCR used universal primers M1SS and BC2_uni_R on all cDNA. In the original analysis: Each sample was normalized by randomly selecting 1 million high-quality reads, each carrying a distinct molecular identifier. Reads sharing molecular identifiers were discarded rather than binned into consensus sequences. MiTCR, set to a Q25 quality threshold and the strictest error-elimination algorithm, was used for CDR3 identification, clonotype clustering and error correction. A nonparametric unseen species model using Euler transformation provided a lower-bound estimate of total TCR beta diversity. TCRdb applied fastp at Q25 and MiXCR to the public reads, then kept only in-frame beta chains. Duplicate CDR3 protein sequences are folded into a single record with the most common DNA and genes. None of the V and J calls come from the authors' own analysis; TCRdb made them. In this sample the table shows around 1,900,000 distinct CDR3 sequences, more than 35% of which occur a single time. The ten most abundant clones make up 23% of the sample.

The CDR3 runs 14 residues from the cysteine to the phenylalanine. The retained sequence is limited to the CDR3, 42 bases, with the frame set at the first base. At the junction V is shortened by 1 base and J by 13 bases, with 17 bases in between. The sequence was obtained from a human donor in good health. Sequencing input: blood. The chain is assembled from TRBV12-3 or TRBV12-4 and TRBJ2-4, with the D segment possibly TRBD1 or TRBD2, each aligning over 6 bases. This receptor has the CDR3 CASSLGGALGEQYF. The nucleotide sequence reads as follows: TGTGCCAGCAGTTTAGGGGGGGCTCTGGGAGAGCAGTACTTC.